The sample holds a few counts of the clone carrying this TCR beta chain. Its cognate antigen is unknown. This entry is derived from a study of molecular identifiers for immune sequencing clone quantification. A CD8+CD4-CCR7+CD45RA+ gate was used to sort naive CD8 T cells. This CDR3 spans 15 amino acids. V lost 5 bases and J 3 bases, leaving 13 bases between the germline ends. The germline V gene encodes CDR1 SGHAT and CDR2 FQNNGV. Preparation methods for the bulk TCR libraries were those previously described, with listed TCR primers. MiXCR, run by TCRdb on the PCR reads, gives a single entry per CDR3 protein. The sample carries hundreds of thousands of distinct CDR3 sequences, roughly 27% recorded once. Study-level results: In naive cells, clones above 20 RNA copies held under 1% of molecules, whereas in effector cells they held over 99%.

The sequenced sample consisted of naive CD8+ T cells from blood, with Jurkat cell RNA spiked in. Subset in this sample: FACS-sorted CD8+CD4-CCR7+CD45RA+ naive T cells. The receptor was isolated from a human donor in good health. Some libraries in this study had Jurkat cell RNA spiked in. This rearrangement joins TRBV11-2 to TRBJ1-4; D might be TRBD1 (6 bases). The CDR3 sequence is CASSPQTGPNEKLFF. The DNA of the CDR3 is TGTGCCAGCAGCCCCCAGACAGGACCTAATGAAAAACTGTTTTTT. Variable domain in full (rest from reference TRBV11-2 and TRBJ1-4): EAGVAQSPRYKIIEKRQSVAFWCNPISGHATLYWYQQILGQGPKLLIQFQNNGVVDDSQLPKDRFSAERLKGVDSTLKIQPAKLEDSAVYLCASSPQTGPNEKLFFGSGTQLSVL.